Sequencing of this T cell receptor beta chain was carried out in a study of T cells after yellow fever vaccination. General study findings and limits: Repertoires obtained by FACS sorting could include abundant clonotypes that entered as contaminants from the bulk population.

CDR1 is SGHRS and CDR2 is YFSETQ in the germline V gene. This CDR3 region has 12 residues. Trimming pared 3 bases from V and 8 bases from J, leaving 6 bases between. A word on this clonotype: The antigen is not known.

MiXCR, applied by TCRdb to the 5' RACE reads, yields one record per CDR3 protein. The data show a few hundred thousand distinct CDR3 sequences, around 7% seen once. The genes are TRBV5-1 and TRBJ1-6; D gene unclear. This clonotype originated in a man aged 30 to 39 who received the YFV17D yellow fever vaccine. The input for sequencing was CD4+ T cells sorted from PBMCs, taken 15 days after the yellow fever booster vaccination. CDR3 in DNA: TGCGCCAGCAGCTCGACGGATTCACCCCTCCACTTT. It is translated as CASSSTDSPLHF.